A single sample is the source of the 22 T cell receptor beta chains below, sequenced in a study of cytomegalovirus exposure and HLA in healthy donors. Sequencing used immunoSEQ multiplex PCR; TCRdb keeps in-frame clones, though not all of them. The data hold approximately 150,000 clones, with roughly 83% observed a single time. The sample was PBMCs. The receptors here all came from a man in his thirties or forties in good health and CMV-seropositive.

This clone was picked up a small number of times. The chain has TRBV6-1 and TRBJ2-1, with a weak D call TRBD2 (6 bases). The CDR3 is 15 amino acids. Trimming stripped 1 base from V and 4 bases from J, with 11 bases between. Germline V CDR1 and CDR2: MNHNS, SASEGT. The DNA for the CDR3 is TGTGCCAGCAGTGAAGGGCTAGCGAGATACAATGAGCAGTTCTTC. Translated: CASSEGLARYNEQFF.

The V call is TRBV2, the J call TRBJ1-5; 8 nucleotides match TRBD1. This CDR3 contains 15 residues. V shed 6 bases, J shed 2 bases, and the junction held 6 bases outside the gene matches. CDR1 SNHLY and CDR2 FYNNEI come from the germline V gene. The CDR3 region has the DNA TGTGCCAGCAGGCAGGGGGCTCTGGGCAATCAGCCCCAGCATTTT. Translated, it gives CASRQGALGNQPQHF.

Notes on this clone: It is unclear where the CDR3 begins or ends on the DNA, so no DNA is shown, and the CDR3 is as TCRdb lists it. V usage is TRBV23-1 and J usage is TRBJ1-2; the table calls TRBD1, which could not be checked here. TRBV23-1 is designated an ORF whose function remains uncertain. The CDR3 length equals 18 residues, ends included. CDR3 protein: CASSLFLSDDRENYGYTF.

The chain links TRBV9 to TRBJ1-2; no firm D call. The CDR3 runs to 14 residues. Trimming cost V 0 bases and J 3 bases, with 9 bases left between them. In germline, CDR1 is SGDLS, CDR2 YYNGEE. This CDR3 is CASSVGQAYYGYTF. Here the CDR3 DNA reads TGTGCCAGCAGCGTAGGGCAGGCGTACTATGGCTACACCTTC. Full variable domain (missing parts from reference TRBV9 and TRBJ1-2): DSGVTQTPKHLITATGQRVTLRCSPRSGDLSVYWYQQSLDQGLQFLIQYYNGEERAKGNILERFSAQQFPDLHSELNLSSLELGDSALYFCASSVGQAYYGYTFGSGTRLTVV.

The DNA for the CDR3 is TGTGCCAGCAGCAAGCCGTCCATGAACACTGAAGCTTTCTTT. Protein: CASSKPSMNTEAFF. V and J are TRBV7-6 and TRBJ1-1, with D uncertain. Germline CDR1 and CDR2: SGHVS and FNYEAQ. This CDR3 has 14 residues. V was pared by 5 bases and J by 0 bases, with 10 bases between.

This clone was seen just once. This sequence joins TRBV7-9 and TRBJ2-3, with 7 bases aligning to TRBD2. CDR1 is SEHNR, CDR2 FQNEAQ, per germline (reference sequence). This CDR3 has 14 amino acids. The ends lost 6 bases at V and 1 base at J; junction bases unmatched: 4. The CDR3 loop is CASSREGRTDTQYF. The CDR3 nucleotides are TGTGCCAGCAGTAGGGAGGGCCGCACAGATACGCAGTATTTT. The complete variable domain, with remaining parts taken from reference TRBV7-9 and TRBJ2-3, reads DTGVSQNPRHKITKRGQNVTFRCDPISEHNRLYWYRQTLGQGPEFLTYFQNEAQLEKSRLLSDRFSAERPKGSFSTLEIQRTEQGDSAMYLCASSREGRTDTQYFGPGTRLTVL.

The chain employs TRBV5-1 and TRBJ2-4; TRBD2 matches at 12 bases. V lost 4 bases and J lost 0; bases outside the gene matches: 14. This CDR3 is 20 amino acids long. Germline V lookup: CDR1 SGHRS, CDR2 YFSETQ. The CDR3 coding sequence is TGCGCCAGCAGCCCGGGTCTCCTAGCGGGAGGGCCGGTAGCCAAAAACATTCAGTACTTC. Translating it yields CASSPGLLAGGPVAKNIQYF. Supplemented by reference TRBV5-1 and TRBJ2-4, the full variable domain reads KAGVTQTPRYLIKTRGQQVTLSCSPISGHRSVSWYQQTPGQGLQFLFEYFSETQRNKGNFPGRFSGRQFSNSRSEMNVSTLELGDSALYLCASSPGLLAGGPVAKNIQYFGAGTRLSVL.

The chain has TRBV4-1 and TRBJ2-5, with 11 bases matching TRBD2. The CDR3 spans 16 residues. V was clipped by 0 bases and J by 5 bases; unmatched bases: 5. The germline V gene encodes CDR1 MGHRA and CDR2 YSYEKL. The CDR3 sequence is CASSQETSGRGETQYF. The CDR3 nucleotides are TGCGCCAGCAGCCAAGAAACTAGCGGGAGAGGTGAGACCCAGTACTTC.

CDR3 in amino acids: CASSETSNYGYTF. The CDR3 bases are TGTGCCAGCAGCGAGACAAGCAACTATGGCTACACCTTC. The V and J genes are TRBV13 and TRBJ1-2, with D unresolved. The CDR3 length is 13 residues. Trimming left V 5 bases short and J 2 bases short, with 9 bases between. CDR1 is PRHDT, CDR2 FYEKMQ, per germline (reference sequence).

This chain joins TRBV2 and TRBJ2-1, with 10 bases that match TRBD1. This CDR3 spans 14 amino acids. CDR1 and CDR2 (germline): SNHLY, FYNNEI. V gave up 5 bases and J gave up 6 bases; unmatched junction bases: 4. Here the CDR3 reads CASSPRTGGNEQFF. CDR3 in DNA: TGTGCCAGCAGTCCCCGGACAGGGGGCAATGAGCAGTTCTTC.

The CDR3 bases are TGCAGCGTTGAAGAGGGGCAGGGCACCTACAATGAGCAGTTCTTC. Its protein product is CSVEEGQGTYNEQFF. This chain uses TRBV29-1 with TRBJ2-1, with a tentative D call TRBD1 (5 bases). Between the trimmed V and J ends, which lost 0 bases and 2 bases, there was a span of 11 bases. The germline V gene has CDR1 SQVTM and CDR2 ANQGSEA. The CDR3 has 15 amino acids.

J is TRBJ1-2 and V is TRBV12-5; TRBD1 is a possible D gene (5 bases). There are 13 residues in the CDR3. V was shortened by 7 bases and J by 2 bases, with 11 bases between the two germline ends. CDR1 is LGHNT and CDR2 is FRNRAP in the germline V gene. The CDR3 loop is CASALGGNYGYTF. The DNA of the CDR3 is TGTGCTAGTGCCCTTGGGGGGAACTATGGCTACACCTTC.

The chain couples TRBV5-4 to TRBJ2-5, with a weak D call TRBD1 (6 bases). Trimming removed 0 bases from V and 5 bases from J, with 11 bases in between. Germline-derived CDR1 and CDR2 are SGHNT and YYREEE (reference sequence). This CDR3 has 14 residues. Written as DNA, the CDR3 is TGTGCCAGCAGCTTGGAACAGGGTTGGGAGACCCAGTACTTC. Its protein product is CASSLEQGWETQYF.

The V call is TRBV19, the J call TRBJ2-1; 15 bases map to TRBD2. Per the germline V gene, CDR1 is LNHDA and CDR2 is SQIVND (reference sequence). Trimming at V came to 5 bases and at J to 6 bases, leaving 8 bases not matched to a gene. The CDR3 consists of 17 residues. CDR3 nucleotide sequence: TGTGCCAGTAGTCCATCTGGACTAGCGGGAGGGGGCAATGAGCAGTTCTTC. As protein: CASSPSGLAGGGNEQFF.

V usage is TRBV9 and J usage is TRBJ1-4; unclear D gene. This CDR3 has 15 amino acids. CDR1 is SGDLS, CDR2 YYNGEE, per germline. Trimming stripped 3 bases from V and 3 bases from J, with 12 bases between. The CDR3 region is CASSGSGWANEKLFF. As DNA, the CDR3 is TGTGCCAGCAGCGGATCGGGGTGGGCTAATGAAAAACTGTTTTTT.

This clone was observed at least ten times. DNA of the CDR3: TGCGCCAGCAGCTTACAACCGGGACAGGCCAGCAATCAGCCCCAGCATTTT. It codes for CASSLQPGQASNQPQHF. The chain links TRBV5-1 to TRBJ1-5; 8 positions match TRBD1. This CDR3 spans 17 amino acids. V trimming: 2 bases; J trimming: 1 base; junction bases outside the gene matches: 8. Looked up from germline, CDR1 is SGHRS and CDR2 is YFSETQ.

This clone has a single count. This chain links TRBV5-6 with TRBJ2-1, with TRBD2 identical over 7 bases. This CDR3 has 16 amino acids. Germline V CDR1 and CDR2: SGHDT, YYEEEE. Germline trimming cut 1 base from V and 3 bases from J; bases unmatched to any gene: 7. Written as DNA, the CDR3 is TGTGCCAGCAGCTTGATAGTAACTAGCGACTACAATGAGCAGTTCTTC. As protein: CASSLIVTSDYNEQFF. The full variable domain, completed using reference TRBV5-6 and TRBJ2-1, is DAGVTQSPTHLIKTRGQQVTLRCSPKSGHDTVSWYQQALGQGPQFIFQYYEEEERQRGNFPDRFSGHQFPNYSSELNVNALLLGDSALYLCASSLIVTSDYNEQFFGPGTRLTVL.

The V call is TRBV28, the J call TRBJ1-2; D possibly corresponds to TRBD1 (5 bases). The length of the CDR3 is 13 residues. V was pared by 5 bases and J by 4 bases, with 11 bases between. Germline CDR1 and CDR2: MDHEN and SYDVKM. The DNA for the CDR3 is TGTGCCAGCAGTGCGACAGCCCTCTATGGCTACACCTTC. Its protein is CASSATALYGYTF.

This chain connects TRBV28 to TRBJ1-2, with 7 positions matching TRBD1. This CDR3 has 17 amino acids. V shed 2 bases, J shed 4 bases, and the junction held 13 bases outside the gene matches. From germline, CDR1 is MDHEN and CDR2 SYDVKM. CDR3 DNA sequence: TGTGCCAGCAGTTTAGACACAGGGGAGGTATACGGCTATGGCTACACCTTC. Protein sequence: CASSLDTGEVYGYGYTF.

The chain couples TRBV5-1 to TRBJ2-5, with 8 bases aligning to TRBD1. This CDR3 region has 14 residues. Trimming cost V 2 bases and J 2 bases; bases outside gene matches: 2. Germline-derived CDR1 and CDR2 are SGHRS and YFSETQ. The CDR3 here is CASSLGQGQETQYF. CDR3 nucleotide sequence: TGCGCCAGCAGCTTAGGACAGGGTCAAGAGACCCAGTACTTC.

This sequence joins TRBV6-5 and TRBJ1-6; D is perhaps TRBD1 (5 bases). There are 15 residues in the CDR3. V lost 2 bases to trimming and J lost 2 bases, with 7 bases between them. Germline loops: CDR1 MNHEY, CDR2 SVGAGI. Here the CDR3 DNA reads TGTGCCAGCAGTTACCAGACAGCCTATAATTCACCCCTCCACTTT. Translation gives CASSYQTAYNSPLHF.

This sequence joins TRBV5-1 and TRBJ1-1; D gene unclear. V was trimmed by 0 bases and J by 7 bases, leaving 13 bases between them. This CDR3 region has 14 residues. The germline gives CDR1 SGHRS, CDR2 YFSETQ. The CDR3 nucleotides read TGCGCCAGCAGCTTGGACAGTGAAATTAGTGAAGCTTTCTTT. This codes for CASSLDSEISEAFF. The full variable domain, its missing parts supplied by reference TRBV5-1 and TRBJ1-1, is KAGVTQTPRYLIKTRGQQVTLSCSPISGHRSVSWYQQTPGQGLQFLFEYFSETQRNKGNFPGRFSGRQFSNSRSEMNVSTLELGDSALYLCASSLDSEISEAFFGQGTRLTVV.